The rows below give T cell receptor beta chains drawn from one sample of a study of T cells of healthy individuals. MiXCR, run by TCRdb on the 5' RACE reads, gives a single entry per CDR3 protein. The top ten hold 15% to 20% of the sample, which has approximately 50,000 distinct CDR3 sequences, approximately 14% seen once. These receptors originate from a human donor in good health. CDR3s include the opening cysteine and the closing phenylalanine or tryptophan. Fields, in order: J gene, D gene, V gene, clone size, CDR3 protein, CDR3 DNA. A D gene is named only where the DNA matches it firmly. Some rows mark clone size as missing; the rest say once, few, many or name a class of expanded clone.

j_call: TRBJ2-5
d_call: NA
v_call: TRBV20-1
clone_size: NA
cdr3_aa: CSARPLGASETQYF
cdr3_nt: TGCAGTGCTAGACCTCTTGGTGCCAGTGAGACCCAGTACTTC

j_call: TRBJ1-2
d_call: NA
v_call: TRBV15
clone_size: many
cdr3_aa: CATSRGDPYGYTF
cdr3_nt: TGTGCCACCAGCAGAGGCGACCCCTATGGCTACACCTTC

j_call: TRBJ1-2
d_call: NA
v_call: TRBV4-3
clone_size: few
cdr3_aa: CASSSAQGHSYTF
cdr3_nt: TGCGCCAGCAGCTCGGCCCAGGGACACTCCTACACCTTC

j_call: TRBJ1-5
d_call: NA
v_call: TRBV9
clone_size: few
cdr3_aa: CGGTSNQPQHF
cdr3_nt: TGTGGGGGGACTAGCAATCAGCCCCAGCATTTT

j_call: TRBJ1-1
d_call: TRBD1
v_call: TRBV5-4
clone_size: few
cdr3_aa: CASSLPGQGGSEAFF
cdr3_nt: TGTGCCAGCAGCTTGCCGGGACAGGGAGGCTCTGAAGCTTTCTTT

j_call: TRBJ2-3
d_call: TRBD2
v_call: TRBV7-3
clone_size: NA
cdr3_aa: CASSLLAGGPYTQYF
cdr3_nt: TGTGCCAGCAGCCTCCTAGCGGGGGGGCCGTATACGCAGTATTTT

j_call: TRBJ1-1
d_call: NA
v_call: TRBV2
clone_size: NA
cdr3_aa: CASRGYEAFF
cdr3_nt: TGTGCCAGCAGGGGCTATGAAGCTTTCTTT

j_call: TRBJ2-5
d_call: TRBD1
v_call: TRBV4-3
clone_size: NA
cdr3_aa: CASSQERRTGSPHQETQYF
cdr3_nt: TGCGCCAGCAGCCAAGAGCGAAGGACAGGGAGCCCCCACCAAGAGACCCAGTACTTC

j_call: TRBJ2-7
d_call: TRBD1
v_call: TRBV5-4
clone_size: NA
cdr3_aa: CASSRQGPPYEQYF
cdr3_nt: TGTGCCAGCAGCCGACAGGGCCCCCCCTACGAGCAGTACTTC

j_call: TRBJ2-7
d_call: NA
v_call: TRBV29-1
clone_size: few
cdr3_aa: CSVELPYEQYF
cdr3_nt: TGCAGCGTTGAATTGCCCTACGAGCAGTACTTC

j_call: TRBJ2-2
d_call: TRBD1
v_call: TRBV6-5
clone_size: few
cdr3_aa: CASSRRAGGIAGELFF
cdr3_nt: TGTGCCAGCAGTAGAAGGGCAGGGGGCATCGCCGGGGAGCTGTTTTTT

j_call: TRBJ1-6
d_call: NA
v_call: TRBV4-3
clone_size: many
cdr3_aa: CASSRETNSPLHF
cdr3_nt: TGCGCCAGCAGCCGAGAGACGAATTCACCCCTCCACTTT

j_call: TRBJ2-7
d_call: NA
v_call: TRBV6-6
clone_size: NA
cdr3_aa: CASSYSVLGDGEQYF
cdr3_nt: TGTGCCAGCAGTTACTCTGTCCTCGGGGACGGCGAGCAGTACTTC

j_call: TRBJ2-7
d_call: NA
v_call: TRBV20-1
clone_size: many
cdr3_aa: CSVPRGIRDEQYF
cdr3_nt: TGCAGTGTACCCCGGGGAATTCGGGACGAGCAGTACTTC

j_call: TRBJ2-3
d_call: NA
v_call: TRBV29-1
clone_size: many
cdr3_aa: CSVGLVVSSDTQYF
cdr3_nt: TGCAGCGTTGGACTAGTTGTGAGTTCAGATACGCAGTATTTT

j_call: TRBJ2-1
d_call: TRBD2
v_call: TRBV7-2
clone_size: NA
cdr3_aa: CASSEVAGAPYNEQFF
cdr3_nt: TGTGCCAGCAGCGAAGTAGCGGGGGCCCCCTACAATGAGCAGTTCTTC

j_call: TRBJ1-3
d_call: NA
v_call: TRBV3-2
clone_size: few
cdr3_aa: CASSQALAPPTGNTIYF
cdr3_nt: TGTGCCAGCAGCCAAGCCCTGGCCCCCCCCACTGGAAACACCATATATTTT

j_call: TRBJ2-6
d_call: TRBD1
v_call: TRBV19
clone_size: few
cdr3_aa: CGTGYDSGANVLTF
cdr3_nt: TGTGGGACAGGGTATGACTCTGGGGCCAACGTCCTGACTTTC

j_call: TRBJ2-1
d_call: TRBD2
v_call: TRBV6-2/TRBV6-3
clone_size: few
cdr3_aa: CASSGGLAGLNEQFF
cdr3_nt: TGTGCCAGCAGTGGGGGACTAGCGGGACTCAATGAGCAGTTCTTC

j_call: TRBJ2-1
d_call: NA
v_call: TRBV12-3/TRBV12-4
clone_size: NA
cdr3_aa: CASSWGGAMDEQFF
cdr3_nt: TGTGCCAGCAGTTGGGGGGGGGCCATGGATGAGCAGTTCTTC

j_call: TRBJ2-1
d_call: TRBD2
v_call: TRBV7-9
clone_size: NA
cdr3_aa: CASMGGGRARNEQFF
cdr3_nt: TGTGCCAGCATGGGAGGCGGGAGGGCCCGGAATGAGCAGTTCTTC

j_call: TRBJ2-7
d_call: TRBD2
v_call: TRBV5-6
clone_size: NA
cdr3_aa: CASSIPTGTSGYEQYF
cdr3_nt: TGTGCCAGCAGCATTCCCACCGGGACTAGCGGCTACGAGCAGTACTTC

j_call: TRBJ2-3
d_call: NA
v_call: TRBV9
clone_size: NA
cdr3_aa: CASSVAVSSTDTQYF
cdr3_nt: TGTGCCAGCAGCGTAGCGGTGTCTAGCACAGATACGCAGTATTTT

j_call: TRBJ2-1
d_call: NA
v_call: TRBV2
clone_size: NA
cdr3_aa: CASRDGTSVNEQFF
cdr3_nt: TGTGCCAGCAGGGACGGGACAAGTGTGAATGAGCAGTTCTTC

j_call: TRBJ2-1
d_call: NA
v_call: TRBV15
clone_size: few
cdr3_aa: CATSADRRHWDEQFF
cdr3_nt: TGTGCCACCAGCGCAGATCGCAGGCACTGGGATGAGCAGTTCTTC

j_call: TRBJ2-3
d_call: TRBD1
v_call: TRBV30
clone_size: few
cdr3_aa: CAWMAQGVMGTQYF
cdr3_nt: TGTGCCTGGATGGCACAGGGGGTAATGGGTACGCAGTATTTT

j_call: TRBJ1-1
d_call: TRBD1
v_call: TRBV7-6
clone_size: many
cdr3_aa: CASTEYRSGQGGSEAFF
cdr3_nt: TGTGCCAGCACCGAATATCGCAGTGGACAGGGCGGGTCTGAAGCTTTCTTT

j_call: TRBJ1-4
d_call: NA
v_call: TRBV30
clone_size: few
cdr3_aa: CAWRKDLIPNEKLFF
cdr3_nt: TGTGCCTGGAGGAAAGACCTCATCCCTAATGAAAAACTGTTTTTT

j_call: TRBJ2-6
d_call: NA
v_call: TRBV7-2
clone_size: many
cdr3_aa: CASSLEAGVPSGANVLTF
cdr3_nt: TGTGCCAGCAGCTTAGAAGCAGGGGTCCCTTCTGGGGCCAACGTCCTGACTTTC

j_call: TRBJ2-7
d_call: NA
v_call: TRBV3-1
clone_size: many
cdr3_aa: CASSPLAGGQYF
cdr3_nt: TGTGCCAGCAGCCCCCTGGCGGGCGGGCAGTACTTC

j_call: TRBJ1-1
d_call: TRBD1
v_call: TRBV3-1
clone_size: many
cdr3_aa: CASSLRQGGTEAFF
cdr3_nt: TGTGCCAGCAGCCTACGACAGGGTGGAACTGAAGCTTTCTTT

j_call: TRBJ1-5
d_call: NA
v_call: TRBV25-1
clone_size: many
cdr3_aa: CASSEGNQPQHF
cdr3_nt: TGTGCCAGCAGTGAGGGGAATCAGCCCCAGCATTTT

j_call: TRBJ1-4
d_call: NA
v_call: TRBV10-3
clone_size: NA
cdr3_aa: CASSAAGGREKLFF
cdr3_nt: TGTGCCAGCAGTGCCGCCGGGGGGAGGGAAAAACTGTTTTTT

j_call: TRBJ2-3
d_call: NA
v_call: TRBV7-2
clone_size: few
cdr3_aa: CASSSLGGGDTQYF
cdr3_nt: TGTGCCAGCAGCTCCTTAGGGGGGGGGGATACGCAGTATTTT

j_call: TRBJ1-5
d_call: NA
v_call: TRBV7-9
clone_size: few
cdr3_aa: CASSETGHQPQHF
cdr3_nt: TGTGCCAGCAGCGAAACAGGGCATCAGCCCCAGCATTTT

j_call: TRBJ2-1
d_call: TRBD2
v_call: TRBV20-1
clone_size: once
cdr3_aa: CSARGTSTYNEQFF
cdr3_nt: TGCAGTGCTAGAGGGACTAGCACGTACAATGAGCAGTTCTTC

j_call: TRBJ1-5
d_call: NA
v_call: TRBV29-1
clone_size: many
cdr3_aa: CSVDHRRPRQPQHF
cdr3_nt: TGCAGCGTTGATCACCGTCGACCCCGCCAGCCCCAGCATTTT

j_call: TRBJ1-1
d_call: NA
v_call: TRBV7-2
clone_size: many
cdr3_aa: CASSSFPGAGAEAFF
cdr3_nt: TGTGCCAGCAGCTCCTTTCCGGGGGCTGGGGCTGAAGCTTTCTTT

j_call: TRBJ1-1
d_call: NA
v_call: TRBV20-1
clone_size: NA
cdr3_aa: CSARGVRNTEAFF
cdr3_nt: TGCAGTGCTAGAGGCGTGAGAAACACTGAAGCTTTCTTT

j_call: TRBJ2-3
d_call: TRBD2
v_call: TRBV3-1
clone_size: few
cdr3_aa: CASSLRLAGGSTDTQYF
cdr3_nt: TGTGCCAGCAGCCTTCGACTAGCGGGGGGCTCCACAGATACGCAGTATTTT

j_call: TRBJ2-3
d_call: NA
v_call: TRBV7-9
clone_size: once
cdr3_aa: CASSPLRLADTQYF
cdr3_nt: TGTGCCAGCAGCCCTCTCCGGCTGGCAGATACGCAGTATTTT

j_call: TRBJ2-3
d_call: NA
v_call: TRBV5-1
clone_size: many
cdr3_aa: CASSWAQGTDTQYF
cdr3_nt: TGCGCCAGCAGCTGGGCGCAGGGTACGGATACGCAGTATTTT

j_call: TRBJ2-2
d_call: TRBD1
v_call: TRBV6-6
clone_size: few
cdr3_aa: CASSYTTGKTGELFF
cdr3_nt: TGTGCCAGCAGTTACACGACAGGGAAGACCGGGGAGCTGTTTTTT

j_call: TRBJ1-1
d_call: NA
v_call: TRBV11-2
clone_size: NA
cdr3_aa: CASSSNTALNTEAFF
cdr3_nt: TGTGCCAGCAGCTCCAACACGGCTTTGAACACTGAAGCTTTCTTT

j_call: TRBJ2-7
d_call: NA
v_call: TRBV7-2
clone_size: NA
cdr3_aa: CASSLRDGRGYEQYF
cdr3_nt: TGTGCCAGCAGCTTAAGGGATGGCAGGGGTTACGAGCAGTACTTC

j_call: TRBJ1-1
d_call: NA
v_call: TRBV6-6
clone_size: medium-sized
cdr3_aa: CASTPEIDGNTEAFF
cdr3_nt: TGTGCCAGCACCCCAGAGATTGACGGGAACACTGAAGCTTTCTTT

j_call: TRBJ2-7
d_call: TRBD2
v_call: TRBV20-1
clone_size: few
cdr3_aa: CSARDLLAVNSYEQYF
cdr3_nt: TGCAGTGCTAGAGATCTACTAGCGGTGAATTCCTACGAGCAGTACTTC

j_call: TRBJ2-5
d_call: NA
v_call: TRBV5-1
clone_size: few
cdr3_aa: CASSLDAGLGEETQYF
cdr3_nt: TGCGCCAGCAGCTTGGATGCGGGTTTAGGCGAAGAGACCCAGTACTTC

j_call: TRBJ2-7
d_call: NA
v_call: TRBV20-1
clone_size: NA
cdr3_aa: CSARRQGKGEQYF
cdr3_nt: TGCAGTGCTAGGAGGCAAGGTAAAGGCGAGCAGTACTTC

j_call: TRBJ2-7
d_call: NA
v_call: TRBV6-1
clone_size: NA
cdr3_aa: CASGGGYEQYF
cdr3_nt: TGTGCCAGCGGGGGCGGGTACGAGCAGTACTTC

j_call: TRBJ2-7
d_call: NA
v_call: TRBV20-1
clone_size: NA
cdr3_aa: CSAGGTDYEQYF
cdr3_nt: TGCAGTGCCGGCGGGACAGACTACGAGCAGTACTTC

j_call: TRBJ2-4
d_call: NA
v_call: TRBV7-4
clone_size: few
cdr3_aa: CASHGPRPGTDCIQYF
cdr3_nt: TGTGCCAGCCACGGCCCTAGGCCCGGGACCGACTGTATTCAGTACTTC

j_call: TRBJ1-1
d_call: NA
v_call: TRBV29-1
clone_size: many
cdr3_aa: CSAKKGGLTEAFF
cdr3_nt: TGCAGCGCCAAGAAGGGGGGGCTCACTGAAGCTTTCTTT

j_call: TRBJ2-7
d_call: NA
v_call: TRBV6-2/TRBV6-3
clone_size: many
cdr3_aa: CASLAWSTAYEQYF
cdr3_nt: TGTGCCAGCCTAGCTTGGTCGACAGCCTACGAGCAGTACTTC

j_call: TRBJ2-2
d_call: TRBD1
v_call: TRBV19
clone_size: few
cdr3_aa: CASSRIRDSTGELFF
cdr3_nt: TGTGCCAGTAGTAGAATCCGGGACAGCACCGGGGAGCTGTTTTTT

j_call: TRBJ1-1
d_call: NA
v_call: TRBV15
clone_size: many
cdr3_aa: CATSRAGRNTEAFF
cdr3_nt: TGTGCCACCAGCAGGGCGGGACGGAACACTGAAGCTTTCTTT

j_call: TRBJ2-7
d_call: NA
v_call: TRBV6-2/TRBV6-3
clone_size: many
cdr3_aa: CASSYLRGSEQYF
cdr3_nt: TGTGCCAGCAGTTACCTTCGGGGGAGCGAGCAGTACTTC

j_call: TRBJ1-2
d_call: TRBD1
v_call: TRBV10-1
clone_size: few
cdr3_aa: CASSARWTGEVYYGYTF
cdr3_nt: TGCGCCAGCAGTGCGCGTTGGACAGGGGAAGTATACTATGGCTACACCTTC

j_call: TRBJ2-2
d_call: NA
v_call: TRBV7-2
clone_size: NA
cdr3_aa: CASSLTMNTGELFF
cdr3_nt: TGTGCCAGCAGCCTGACTATGAACACCGGGGAGCTGTTTTTT